This paragraph covers one T cell receptor beta chain sequence. V was clipped by 4 bases and J by 0 bases; unmatched bases: 10. The CDR3 contains 18 residues. Germline assignment: CDR1 MNHNS and CDR2 SASEGT. Authors' data handling: Cell counts per sample came from amplifying reference gene primers. Method: immunoSEQ multiplex PCR; TCRdb's copy keeps in-frame clones and lacks some. From that table come the V and J calls and clone size; the DNA was used to work out D and trimming. The sample yields tens of thousands of clones, roughly nine tenths seen once. This entry comes from a study of blood T cell repertoires in COVID-19. Across the study: Material from acute and convalescent COVID-19 was sourced from the United States, Italy and Spain.

The sequenced sample was peripheral blood. V gene TRBV6-1 combines with J gene TRBJ2-3; the match to TRBD2 covers 10 bases. The receptor's source is a man aged 55 to 69 with acute or convalescent COVID-19. CDR3 region: CASSGSGGNPFSTDTQYF. CDR3 in DNA: TGTGCCAGCAGTGGTAGCGGGGGGAACCCCTTTAGCACAGATACGCAGTATTTT.